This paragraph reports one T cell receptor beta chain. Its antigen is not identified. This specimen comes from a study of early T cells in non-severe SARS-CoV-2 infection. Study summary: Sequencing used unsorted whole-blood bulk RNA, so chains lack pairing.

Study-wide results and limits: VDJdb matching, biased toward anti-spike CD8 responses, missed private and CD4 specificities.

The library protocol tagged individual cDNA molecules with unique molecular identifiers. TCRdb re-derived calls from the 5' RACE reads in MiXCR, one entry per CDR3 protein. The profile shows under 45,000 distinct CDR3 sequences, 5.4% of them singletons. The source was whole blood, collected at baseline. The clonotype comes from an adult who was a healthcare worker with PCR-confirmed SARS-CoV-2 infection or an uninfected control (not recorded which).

In nucleotides, the CDR3 is TGCAGTGCTAGAGAGTGGACCAGCACAGATACGCAGTATTTT. Translating gives CSAREWTSTDTQYF. This chain links TRBV20-1 with TRBJ2-3, with D unclear. The CDR3 is 14 amino acids. Trimming removed 0 bases at V and 0 bases at J, with 7 bases between. Germline V CDR1 and CDR2: DFQATT, SNEGSKA (reference sequence).